A selection of T cell receptor beta chains follows, all from one sample in a study of blood T cell repertoires in COVID-19. Sequencing was performed with immunoSEQ multiplex PCR; in TCRdb, only in-frame clones are kept and a portion is missing. The repertoire consists of a few hundred thousand clones, with roughly nine tenths occurring once and the leading ten covering 3% to 3.5%. Sequenced sample: PBMCs or T cells enriched from blood (not recorded which). The receptors here all came from a woman younger than 30 in a cohort exposed to, infected with or recovered from COVID-19 (not recorded which). Each CDR3 is given with its conserved first and last residue. D genes are given only for firm matches. Clone size appears in some rows only: once, few, many, or a class for an expanded clone.

TRBV9	-	TRBJ2-7	once	CASSVGAGKYEQYF	TGTGCCAGCAGCGTAGGGGCAGGAAAATACGAGCAGTACTTC
TRBV2	-	TRBJ2-3	once	CASSEHGRGLTDTQYF	TGTGCCAGCAGTGAACACGGCAGGGGCCTCACAGATACGCAGTATTTT
TRBV11-3	TRBD1	TRBJ1-6	-	CASSLDRGNSPLHF	TGTGCCAGCAGCTTAGACAGGGGGAATTCACCCCTCCACTTT
TRBV5-1	-	TRBJ2-3	-	CASSFRQFTDTQYF	TGCGCCAGCAGCTTTCGACAGTTCACAGATACGCAGTATTTT
TRBV3-1/TRBV3-2	TRBD2	TRBJ2-7	-	CASSQGASGYYEQYF	TGTGCCAGCAGCCAAGGGGCTAGCGGTTACTACGAGCAGTACTTC
TRBV7-9	-	TRBJ2-5	-	CASSLFEQGQETQYF	TGTGCCAGCAGCTTATTCGAACAGGGACAAGAGACCCAGTACTTC
TRBV5-4	TRBD2	TRBJ2-7	-	CASSLALGEREAKKCYEQYF	TGTGCCAGCAGCTTGGCCCTGGGGGAGCGGGAGGCTAAAAAATGCTACGAGCAGTACTTC
TRBV12-3/TRBV12-4	-	TRBJ1-2	once	CASRLSYGYTF	TGTGCCAGCAGACTCTCCTATGGCTACACCTTC
TRBV7-8	-	TRBJ1-1	-	CASRAAGPQPPLLNTEAFF	TGTGCCAGCAGGGCTGCGGGGCCTCAACCCCCCTTGTTGAACACTGAAGCTTTCTTT
TRBV6-5	TRBD2	TRBJ2-7	-	CASKFGGSNYEQYF	TGTGCCAGCAAATTCGGCGGGAGTAACTACGAGCAGTACTTC
TRBV11-3	-	TRBJ2-5	-	CASSLGSRAQETQYF	TGTGCCAGCAGCTTAGGGAGCAGGGCCCAAGAGACCCAGTACTTC
TRBV14	TRBD1	TRBJ2-7	-	CASSREGAAGSYEQYF	TGTGCCAGCTCACGAGAGGGGGCAGCAGGTTCCTACGAGCAGTACTTC
TRBV29-1	-	TRBJ2-2	-	CSVWLGAGELFF	TGCAGCGTTTGGTTAGGGGCTGGGGAGCTGTTTTTT
TRBV2	TRBD1	TRBJ2-5	-	CASSGDRAQETQYF	TGTGCCAGCAGTGGGGACAGGGCACAAGAGACCCAGTACTTC
TRBV5-6	-	TRBJ2-5	-	CASSLAQQIQYF	TGTGCCAGCAGCTTGGCCCAACAAATCCAGTACTTC
TRBV4-1	-	TRBJ2-7	-	CASSQDGADYEQYF	TGCGCCAGCAGCCAAGATGGGGCAGACTACGAGCAGTACTTC
TRBV6-5	TRBD2	TRBJ2-1	-	CASRFGGDEQFF	TGTGCCAGCAGATTTGGGGGGGATGAGCAGTTCTTC
TRBV24-1	TRBD1	TRBJ2-7	-	CAEHMPRDRYYEQYF	TGTGCCGAACATATGCCCCGGGACAGATACTACGAGCAGTACTTC
TRBV29-1	TRBD1	TRBJ1-3	-	CSVDDRGSGNTIYF	TGCAGCGTAGACGACAGGGGGTCTGGAAACACCATATATTTT
TRBV19	TRBD1	TRBJ1-4	-	CASSPRTGGREKLFF	TGTGCCAGTAGTCCCAGGACAGGGGGACGGGAAAAACTGTTTTTT
TRBV6-1	-	TRBJ1-6	-	CASSDYRVGGYNSPLHF	TGTGCCAGCAGTGACTACCGGGTGGGAGGATATAATTCACCCCTCCACTTT
TRBV7-9	TRBD1	TRBJ1-3	-	CASSWTGDSGNTIYF	TGTGCCAGCAGCTGGACAGGGGATTCTGGAAACACCATATATTTT
TRBV29-1	TRBD1	TRBJ1-5	-	CSVGTGGRNQPQHF	TGCAGCGTTGGGACAGGGGGCCGGAATCAGCCCCAGCATTTT
TRBV7-3	-	TRBJ1-5	once	CASSSSRNQPQHF	TGTGCCAGCAGCTCAAGCCGAAATCAGCCCCAGCATTTT
TRBV6-5	TRBD2	TRBJ2-1	-	CATERGAYNEQFF	TGTGCCACCGAGCGGGGGGCCTACAATGAGCAGTTCTTC
TRBV19	-	TRBJ2-6	-	CASSDQSGANVLTF	TGTGCCAGTAGTGATCAGTCCGGGGCCAACGTCCTGACTTTC
TRBV19	TRBD1	TRBJ1-2	-	CASSNSGTGKFFYTF	TGTGCCAGTAGTAACTCCGGGACAGGGAAATTTTTTTACACCTTC
TRBV7-3	-	TRBJ2-1	-	CASSHLRSSYNEQFF	TGTGCCAGCAGCCACCTCCGCAGCTCCTACAATGAGCAGTTCTTC
TRBV2	-	TRBJ2-2	-	CASSGRDTGELFF	TGTGCCAGCAGTGGCCGCGACACCGGGGAGCTGTTTTTT
TRBV11-3	TRBD2	TRBJ2-2	once	CASSTGLAGGTGELFF	TGTGCCAGCAGCACGGGACTAGCGGGTGGTACCGGGGAGCTGTTTTTT
TRBV5-6	TRBD1	TRBJ1-1	once	CASSLSARGPPEAFF	TGTGCCAGCAGCCTGTCCGCCAGGGGGCCTCCTGAAGCTTTCTTT
TRBV5-4	TRBD1	TRBJ1-2	-	CASSIRGGTATIYGYTF	TGTGCCAGCAGCATTAGAGGGGGCACGGCAACAATATATGGCTACACCTTC
TRBV7-2	-	TRBJ2-1	-	CASSQAEGSYNEQFF	TGTGCCAGCAGCCAGGCGGAGGGCTCCTACAATGAGCAGTTCTTC
TRBV5-5	-	TRBJ1-6	-	CASSSRDRDSPLHF	TGTGCCAGCAGCTCCAGGGATAGGGATTCACCCCTCCACTTT
TRBV7-3	TRBD1	TRBJ1-6	-	CASSTDRWSPLHF	TGTGCCAGCAGTACGGACAGGTGGTCACCCCTCCACTTT
TRBV5-1	TRBD2	TRBJ2-4	-	CASSFGQGLAGLAKNIQYF	TGCGCCAGCAGCTTCGGGCAGGGACTAGCGGGGCTAGCCAAAAACATTCAGTACTTC
TRBV10-3	-	TRBJ1-2	few	CAISANPQIDGYTF	TGTGCCATCAGCGCAAATCCACAAATCGATGGCTACACCTTC
TRBV6-1	TRBD2	TRBJ2-1	-	CASSATGTSLSYNEQFF	TGTGCCAGCAGTGCTACCGGGACTAGCCTCTCCTACAATGAGCAGTTCTTC
TRBV5-1	TRBD1	TRBJ1-2	-	CASSEGQGLGYTF	TGCGCCAGCAGCGAGGGACAGGGGCTAGGCTACACCTTC
TRBV15	-	TRBJ1-2	-	CATSRDTRQTF	TGTGCCACCAGCAGAGATACCAGGCAGACCTTC
TRBV3-1/TRBV3-2	-	TRBJ2-7	few	CASSQERSSYEQYF	TGTGCCAGCAGCCAAGAACGGAGCTCCTACGAGCAGTACTTC
TRBV24-1	-	TRBJ2-3	-	CATSDSFARLVTDTQYF	TGTGCCACCAGTGATAGTTTCGCGAGACTAGTGACAGATACGCAGTATTTT
TRBV7-8	-	TRBJ1-1	-	CASSLNELPGTEAFF	TGTGCCAGCAGCTTAAATGAGCTCCCGGGGACTGAAGCTTTCTTT
TRBV10-3	TRBD1	TRBJ2-7	-	CAISEMAGGGYYEQYF	TGTGCCATCAGTGAGATGGCAGGGGGTGGTTACTACGAGCAGTACTTC
TRBV5-4	-	TRBJ1-1	-	CASSFQFRLNTEAFF	TGTGCCAGCAGCTTCCAATTCCGACTTAACACTGAAGCTTTCTTT
TRBV10-3	TRBD2	TRBJ2-5	-	CAISEPQLAGAQETQYF	TGTGCCATCAGTGAGCCCCAACTAGCGGGAGCTCAAGAGACCCAGTACTTC
TRBV28	TRBD1	TRBJ2-4	-	CASSPRTGSSPKNIQYF	TGTGCCAGCAGTCCACGGACAGGGAGCAGTCCCAAAAACATTCAGTACTTC
TRBV5-1	TRBD2	TRBJ2-1	-	CASSPAREDNEQFF	TGCGCCAGCAGCCCGGCCCGGGAGGACAATGAGCAGTTCTTC
TRBV24-1	TRBD1	TRBJ1-2	-	CATSGRSVTGGLHGYTF	TGTGCCACCAGTGGGAGGTCCGTGACAGGGGGACTGCATGGCTACACCTTC
TRBV5-1	TRBD1	TRBJ1-2	-	CASRDRVYGYTF	TGCGCCAGCAGAGACAGGGTTTATGGCTACACCTTC
TRBV2	TRBD2	TRBJ2-7	-	CASNEKRDDEQYF	TGTGCCAGCAATGAGAAGCGGGACGACGAGCAGTACTTC
TRBV5-4	-	TRBJ2-1	-	CASSLGGGQGVNEQFF	TGTGCCAGCAGCCTCGGCGGGGGGCAGGGGGTCAATGAGCAGTTCTTC
TRBV6-5	TRBD1	TRBJ1-1	-	CASTGTGGNTEAFF	TGTGCCAGCACTGGGACAGGGGGAAACACTGAAGCTTTCTTT